A single sample is the source of the 24 T cell receptor beta chains below, sequenced in a study of spatial heterogeneity in lung cancer. Time point described: sample taken at primary tumor resection. Each CDR3 protein is one row after TCRdb ran MiXCR on the 5' RACE reads. Altogether approximately 52,000 distinct CDR3 sequences are present, around 5.2% being singletons, with the ten largest covering over 8.5%. The input for sequencing was PBMCs, taken at surgery. The receptors stem from a male donor with early-stage non-small cell lung cancer.

This clonotype was seen many times. The chain has TRBV9 and TRBJ2-7; D gene unclear. Germline V gene data show CDR1 as SGDLS and CDR2 as YYNGEE. This CDR3 has 14 residues. V lost 2 bases, J lost 0 bases, and 9 bases lay in between. The DNA for the CDR3 is TGTGCCAGCAGCGTGGACGGCAGCTCCTACGAGCAGTACTTC. It encodes CASSVDGSSYEQYF.

This chain links TRBV3-1 with TRBJ1-2, with a tentative D call TRBD1 (6 bases). This CDR3 spans 14 amino acids. The V end was cut by 2 bases, the J end by 8 bases, with 15 bases between. CDR1 is LGHDT and CDR2 is YNNKEL in the germline V gene (reference sequence). The CDR3 DNA reads as TGTGCCAGCAGCCAAAGGGGGGCAGGGCGAGGCTACACCTTC. Translating gives CASSQRGAGRGYTF.

This clonotype was seen ten or more times. The chain couples TRBV5-1 to TRBJ2-2, with 7 positions matching TRBD1. CDR3 length: 15 residues. Germline loops: CDR1 SGHRS, CDR2 YFSETQ. Losses at the gene ends were 4 bases for V and 1 base for J; bases not matched to a gene: 4. Written as DNA, the CDR3 is TGCGCCAGCAGCCCTGGGACAGAGAACACCGGGGAGCTGTTTTTT. It translates to CASSPGTENTGELFF.

At least ten counts were recorded for this clonotype. This chain links TRBV5-1 with TRBJ2-5, with D unresolved. The CDR3 runs to 14 residues. Per the germline V gene, CDR1 is SGHRS and CDR2 is YFSETQ. Trimming took off 2 bases at V and 1 base at J, with 9 bases between the two ends. The CDR3 DNA reads as TGCGCCAGCAGCTTAGGGTCTTTCCAAGAGACCCAGTACTTC. Translation gives CASSLGSFQETQYF.

In its sample, this clonotype was seen many times. V usage is TRBV19 and J usage is TRBJ2-1; 9 nucleotides agree with TRBD2. Germline lookup yields CDR1 LNHDA and CDR2 SQIVND (reference sequence). With 5 bases clipped from V and 7 bases from J, the junction kept 6 bases outside the gene matches. CDR3 length: 14 residues. The CDR3 DNA follows: TGTGCCAGTAGTCGGGCGGGAGGGAATAATGAGCAGTTCTTC. It yields the protein CASSRAGGNNEQFF.

The chain links TRBV18 to TRBJ2-2; TRBD2 matches at 13 bases. The V gene end was trimmed by 4 bases and the J gene end by 4 bases; junction bases not matched to a gene: 9. Germline V gene data show CDR1 as KGHSH and CDR2 as LQKENI. The CDR3 loop spans 18 amino acids. CDR3 region: CASSQRSGLAGVTGELFF. The DNA of the CDR3 is TGTGCCAGCTCACAGCGTAGCGGACTAGCGGGAGTCACCGGGGAGCTGTTTTTT.

This clonotype was seen at least ten times. This rearrangement joins TRBV6-5 to TRBJ1-4; no clear D gene. Germline V gene data show CDR1 as MNHEY and CDR2 as SVGAGI. The CDR3 length is 15 residues. Trimming stripped 0 bases from V and 7 bases from J, with 12 bases between. The CDR3 sequence is CASSYSSGAAEKLFF. The DNA for the CDR3 is TGTGCCAGCAGTTACTCTTCAGGAGCCGCTGAAAAACTGTTTTTT.

There are many counts of this clonotype. The chain joins TRBV6-6 to TRBJ1-6; D not resolved. The CDR3 consists of 14 residues. Germline CDR1 is MNHNY and CDR2 is SVGAGI (reference sequence). The ends were cut back, 2 bases at V and 8 bases at J, with 10 bases in the middle. This CDR3 reads CASSYAGGDSPLHF. In DNA form, the CDR3 reads TGTGCCAGCAGTTACGCGGGTGGGGATTCACCCCTCCACTTT.

The rearrangement joins TRBV5-4 to TRBJ1-6, with D possibly TRBD1 on 6 matching bases. In germline, CDR1 is SGHNT, CDR2 YYREEE (reference sequence). With 4 bases removed from V and 6 bases from J, the gap between germline ends came to 17 bases. The CDR3 runs 16 residues. CDR3 nucleotide sequence: TGTGCCAGCAGCCCCGGGGGGCGACAGATTAATTCACCCCTCCACTTT. Translating it yields CASSPGGRQINSPLHF.

This clonotype has ten or more counts. Compared with germline, one end of the junction differs, possibly owing to a read error. The CDR3 nucleotides read TGTGCCAGCAGTCTAGCAGGGATCGGGGAGCTGTTTTTT. Protein product: CASSLAGIGELFF. The rearrangement joins TRBV12-3 or TRBV12-4 to TRBJ2-2; the D call may be TRBD1 or TRBD2 (5 bases each). The CDR3 sequence is 13 residues long.

At least ten counts were recorded for this clonotype. The V gene is TRBV7-9, the J gene TRBJ1-1, with 9 bases that match TRBD1. J was trimmed by 1 base and V by 2 bases; bases with no gene match: 2. There are 15 residues in the CDR3. Germline-derived CDR1 and CDR2 are SEHNR and FQNEAQ (reference sequence). The CDR3 is CASSLLGQGNTEAFF. The CDR3 nucleotides read TGTGCCAGCAGCTTACTGGGACAGGGGAACACTGAAGCTTTCTTT.

The chain is built from TRBV20-1 and TRBJ2-3, with TRBD1 matching over 7 bases. CDR3 length equals 13 residues. V shed 6 bases, J shed 1 base, and the junction held 4 bases outside the gene matches. Germline loops: CDR1 DFQATT, CDR2 SNEGSKA (reference sequence). This chain's CDR3 is CSAPTGGTDTQYF. CDR3 DNA sequence: TGCAGTGCGCCAACAGGGGGCACAGATACGCAGTATTTT.

In its sample, this clonotype was seen many times. J is TRBJ2-5 and V is TRBV20-1; no definite D call. There are 13 residues in the CDR3. Per the germline V gene, CDR1 is DFQATT and CDR2 is SNEGSKA (reference sequence). V was cut by 3 bases and J by 7 bases, with 15 bases left in between. CDR3 sequence (DNA): TGCAGTGCTAGTACCCCTCAAACCCTGACCCAGTACTTC. It codes for CSASTPQTLTQYF.

This clonotype showed up many times. This chain connects TRBV2 to TRBJ2-1, with 8 nucleotides matching TRBD2. After removal of 8 bases from V and 12 bases from J, the junction contained 15 bases not matched to a gene. The V gene's germline CDR1 is SNHLY and CDR2 FYNNEI. The CDR3 runs 14 residues. This CDR3 reads CASGWGLGGIGQFF. The DNA for the CDR3 is TGTGCCAGCGGCTGGGGACTAGGAGGTATTGGGCAGTTCTTC.

Ten or more counts support this clonotype. This rearrangement joins TRBV10-3 to TRBJ1-5; 8 bases match TRBD1. The CDR3 contains 14 residues. V dropped 10 bases and J dropped 0; count of bases not matched to a gene: 5. CDR1 and CDR2 (germline): ENHRY, SYGVKD. In DNA, the CDR3 is TGTGCCAGTGAGACAGGGGATAGCAATCAGCCCCAGCATTTT. Translated: CASETGDSNQPQHF.

The chain has TRBV5-6 and TRBJ2-7, with 10 bases that match TRBD2. The CDR3 is made up of 14 amino acids. The germline gives CDR1 SGHDT, CDR2 YYEEEE. The V and J ends lost 1 base and 6 bases, in that order; junction bases with no gene match: 4. As DNA, the CDR3 is TGTGCCAGCAGCTTGCTAGCGGGAGTAGGCGAGCAGTACTTC. Translating it yields CASSLLAGVGEQYF.

This clonotype was counted many times. This chain joins TRBV25-1 and TRBJ2-3; 7 nucleotides match TRBD2. Germline assignment: CDR1 MGHDK and CDR2 SYGVNS. CDR3 length equals 15 residues. V trimming: 8 bases; J trimming: 1 base; junction bases outside the gene matches: 9. The CDR3 coding sequence is TGTGCCAGCGCCCCGGGGGAGGGCGGCACAGATACGCAGTATTTT. Translation gives CASAPGEGGTDTQYF.

This clonotype has at least ten counts. This chain joins TRBV5-4 and TRBJ2-1, with D possibly being TRBD1 (5 bases). Trimming removed 4 bases at V and 0 bases at J, with 8 bases between. The CDR3 extends over 14 amino acids. Germline values: CDR1 SGHNT, CDR2 YYREEE (reference sequence). The CDR3 loop is CASSPGISYNEQFF. The CDR3 coding sequence is TGTGCCAGCAGCCCAGGGATCTCCTACAATGAGCAGTTCTTC.

This clonotype has at least ten counts. This rearrangement joins TRBV11-2 to TRBJ2-3; 12 positions agree with TRBD2. This CDR3 spans 15 amino acids. Trimming cost V 6 bases and J 6 bases; bases outside gene matches: 7. Germline V gene data show CDR1 as SGHAT and CDR2 as FQNNGV. The CDR3 DNA reads as TGTGCCAGCAGACTAGCGGGAGGACGGGCGGATACGCAGTATTTT. Its translation: CASRLAGGRADTQYF.

This clonotype was counted many times. The chain recombines TRBV20-1 with TRBJ2-5; D ambiguous. V was pared by 2 bases and J by 5 bases, with 15 bases between. This CDR3 is built from 14 residues. Germline V gene data show CDR1 as DFQATT and CDR2 as SNEGSKA (reference sequence). The CDR3 DNA reads as TGCAGTGCTAGACAGATGGAGCCCCCCGAGACCCAGTACTTC. Amino acid sequence: CSARQMEPPETQYF.

This clonotype was counted ten times or more. V gene TRBV5-1 combines with J gene TRBJ2-5, with TRBD2 as a possible D gene (5 bases). From germline, CDR1 is SGHRS and CDR2 YFSETQ. The CDR3 is 15 residues long. Between the trimmed V and J ends, which lost 3 bases and 2 bases, there was a span of 14 bases. In DNA, the CDR3 is TGCGCCAGCAGCTCCCAGCCTGGAGGACAAGAGACCCAGTACTTC. Translating it yields CASSSQPGGQETQYF.

This clonotype was seen more than once but under ten times. In DNA, the CDR3 is TGTGCCAGTAGTATGGGGCTAGCGCACTCCTACGAGCAGTACTTC. Translating it yields CASSMGLAHSYEQYF. The rearrangement joins TRBV19 to TRBJ2-7, with a tentative D call TRBD2 (6 bases). Trimming stripped 3 bases from V and 0 bases from J, with 12 bases between. CDR1 LNHDA and CDR2 SQIVND come from the germline V gene (reference sequence). This CDR3 contains 15 residues.

Ten or more counts support this clonotype. The chain recombines TRBV13 with TRBJ2-1; 7 bases agree with TRBD1. Germline loops: CDR1 PRHDT, CDR2 FYEKMQ (reference sequence). Trimming removed 5 bases from V and 9 bases from J; junction bases left unmatched: 16. This CDR3 is 16 amino acids long. CDR3 bases: TGTGCCAGCAGCCCCCAGGGGGTGGGGGAGAAGGGTGAGCAGTTCTTC. Translating gives CASSPQGVGEKGEQFF.

This clonotype was counted at least ten times. This chain uses TRBV20-1 with TRBJ1-3; D possibly corresponds to TRBD1 (5 bases). Germline CDR1 is DFQATT and CDR2 is SNEGSKA (reference sequence). This CDR3 has 13 residues. V was clipped by 6 bases and J by 0 bases, with 9 bases between them. CDR3 residues: CSAGRHSGNTIYF. In DNA, the CDR3 is TGCAGTGCGGGGCGGCACTCTGGAAACACCATATATTTT.